This passage covers 23 T cell receptor beta chains from one sample sequenced in a study of cytomegalovirus exposure and HLA in healthy donors. PCR involved 60 Vbeta and 13 Jbeta primers. Sequencing was performed with immunoSEQ multiplex PCR; in TCRdb, only in-frame clones are kept and a portion is missing. The sample carries 140,000 or so clones, around 80% recorded once. Specimen: PBMCs. The source of these receptors is a man aged 35 to 55 in good health and CMV-seronegative.

The chain has TRBV27 and TRBJ1-5; no firm D call. This CDR3 spans 14 amino acids. The ends were cut back, 3 bases at V and 3 bases at J, with 9 bases in the middle. Germline V gene lookup returns CDR1 MNHEY and CDR2 SMNVEV (reference sequence). CDR3 region: CASSLAQVNQPQHF. The CDR3 DNA is TGTGCCAGCAGTTTGGCGCAGGTCAATCAGCCCCAGCATTTT.

A few counts support this clone. V and J are TRBV14 and TRBJ1-4, with 8 bases that match TRBD1. With 3 bases clipped from V and 8 bases from J, the junction kept 11 bases outside the gene matches. This CDR3 spans 16 amino acids. CDR1 is SGHDN and CDR2 is FVKESK in the germline V gene. In DNA, the CDR3 is TGTGCCAGCAGCCAGCGATCAGGGGGCGGGAACGAAAAACTGTTTTTT. Protein: CASSQRSGGGNEKLFF.

V gene TRBV5-6 combines with J gene TRBJ2-5; 11 nucleotides align to TRBD1. CDR3 length: 15 residues. Germline-derived CDR1 and CDR2 are SGHDT and YYEEEE. V gave up 3 bases and J gave up 5 bases; unmatched junction bases: 6. In DNA form, the CDR3 reads TGTGCCAGCAGCTCAGTGGACAGGGGGCCGGAGACCCAGTACTTC. Translation gives CASSSVDRGPETQYF.

The rearrangement joins TRBV4-2 to TRBJ1-2; a weak D match, TRBD1 (6 bases). Germline V gives CDR1 LGHNA, CDR2 YNFKEQ. The V and J ends lost 0 bases and 7 bases respectively, with 18 bases between them. The CDR3 totals 16 residues. The CDR3 loop is CASSQEGQGFLRGYTF. DNA for the CDR3: TGTGCCAGCAGCCAAGAGGGGCAGGGGTTTTTGCGTGGCTACACCTTC.

This rearrangement joins TRBV7-3 to TRBJ1-1, with a weak D call TRBD1 (5 bases). CDR3 length: 15 amino acids. Looked up from germline, CDR1 is SGHTA and CDR2 is FQGTGA. With 2 bases removed from V and 3 bases from J, the gap between germline ends came to 13 bases. The DNA for the CDR3 is TGTGCCAGCAGCTTATCGGGGGGGTCGGACACTGAAGCTTTCTTT. This encodes CASSLSGGSDTEAFF.

The chain recombines TRBV7-2 with TRBJ2-7; D unresolved. The CDR3 spans 14 residues. CDR1 is SGHTA and CDR2 is FQGNSA in the germline V gene. Trimming pared 4 bases from V and 2 bases from J, leaving 12 bases between. The CDR3 sequence is CASSSYNPPYEQYF. DNA of the CDR3: TGTGCCAGCAGCTCCTATAATCCCCCCTACGAGCAGTACTTC.

The chain couples TRBV9 to TRBJ2-7; the match to TRBD2 covers 12 bases. The CDR3 extends over 15 amino acids. CDR1 is SGDLS, CDR2 YYNGEE, per germline. J lost 7 bases, V lost 0 bases, and 5 bases had no gene match. The CDR3: CASSVASGGAGEQYF. CDR3 in DNA: TGTGCCAGCAGCGTAGCTAGCGGGGGGGCTGGGGAGCAGTACTTC. Using reference TRBV9 and TRBJ2-7 for the parts outside the CDR3, the full variable domain is DSGVTQTPKHLITATGQRVTLRCSPRSGDLSVYWYQQSLDQGLQFLIQYYNGEERAKGNILERFSAQQFPDLHSELNLSSLELGDSALYFCASSVASGGAGEQYFGPGTRLTVT.

This rearrangement joins TRBV19 to TRBJ2-7; TRBD1 aligns across 8 bases. V lost 3 bases, J lost 5 bases, and 6 bases stayed unmatched. Germline values: CDR1 LNHDA, CDR2 SQIVND (reference sequence). The CDR3 extends over 14 amino acids. The CDR3 protein is CASSIQTGVDEQYF. The CDR3 nucleotides read TGTGCCAGTAGTATCCAGACAGGGGTCGACGAGCAGTACTTC.

The chain combines TRBV7-9 with TRBJ1-5, with D perhaps TRBD1 (6 bases). Trimming left V 1 base short and J 3 bases short, with 10 bases between. Germline loops: CDR1 SEHNR, CDR2 FQNEAQ (reference sequence). CDR3 length equals 15 residues. The CDR3 nucleotides are TGTGCCAGCAGCTTAGATCAGGGGATCAATCAGCCCCAGCATTTT. It translates to CASSLDQGINQPQHF.

This chain joins TRBV27 and TRBJ1-5; D not resolved. The germline gives CDR1 MNHEY, CDR2 SMNVEV (reference sequence). CDR3 length equals 14 residues. Trimming removed 0 bases at V and 0 bases at J, with 3 bases between. This CDR3 reads CASSLSYSNQPQHF. The DNA of the CDR3 is TGTGCCAGCAGTTTATCATATAGCAATCAGCCCCAGCATTTT.

This chain joins TRBV6-5 and TRBJ1-1, with D perhaps matching TRBD1 (6 bases). The V end was cut by 6 bases, the J end by 4 bases, with 15 bases between. Germline V gives CDR1 MNHEY, CDR2 SVGAGI. This CDR3 has 14 residues. CDR3 region: CASRDQVGGTEAFF. The CDR3 bases are TGTGCCAGCAGGGACCAGGTAGGGGGCACTGAAGCTTTCTTT.

The genes are TRBV6-6 and TRBJ2-5; 7 positions match TRBD1. This CDR3 has 16 residues. Trimming at V came to 6 bases and at J to 2 bases, leaving 12 bases not matched to a gene. CDR1 and CDR2 from the germline V gene are MNHNY and SVGAGI (reference sequence). CDR3 nucleotide sequence: TGTGCCAGCAGAGTGACAGGGAACCCAAAACAAGAGACCCAGTACTTC. Its translation: CASRVTGNPKQETQYF.

This clone was observed a few times. The genes are TRBV2 and TRBJ1-5; possible D gene TRBD1, 6 bases. The CDR3 runs 14 residues. Deletions cut 2 bases from V and 7 bases from J, with 12 bases between. The germline V gene has CDR1 SNHLY and CDR2 FYNNEI. CDR3 protein: CASSESNRAQPQHF. The CDR3 coding sequence is TGTGCCAGCAGTGAAAGTAACAGGGCCCAGCCCCAGCATTTT. Full variable domain (remainder filled in from reference TRBV2 and TRBJ1-5): EPEVTQTPSHQVTQMGQEVILRCVPISNHLYFYWYRQILGQKVEFLVSFYNNEISEKSEIFDDQFSVERPDGSNFTLKIRSTKLEDSAMYFCASSESNRAQPQHFGDGTRLSIL.

The rearrangement uses TRBV5-8 and TRBJ2-3; 10 bases agree with TRBD2. V shed 2 bases and J 4 bases; nucleotides not matched to a gene: 4. Germline V gene sequence: CDR1 SGHTS, CDR2 YDEGEE. CDR3 length: 15 residues. For the CDR3, the DNA is TGTGCCAGCAGCTTTGAGAGCGGGGGGGCAGATACGCAGTATTTT. This translates into CASSFESGGADTQYF.

The DNA of the CDR3 is TGTGCCAGCAGGCTGGGACAGGGCGGGTACGAGCAGTACTTC. Its translation is CASRLGQGGYEQYF. The chain is built from TRBV27 and TRBJ2-5, with 9 bases matching TRBD1. The J call may not be correct, given that the DNA end is closer to TRBJ2-7. The CDR3 sequence is 14 residues long. CDR1 is MNHEY, CDR2 SMNVEV, per germline (reference sequence).

The chain links TRBV6-5 to TRBJ2-1; 11 nucleotides match TRBD2. The V gene's germline CDR1 is MNHEY and CDR2 SVGAGI. Trimming took 2 bases from V and 7 from J; bases not matched to a gene: 4. The CDR3 extends over 15 amino acids. In DNA, the CDR3 is TGTGCCAGCAGTTACACGCCTAGCGGGGGGAATGAGCAGTTCTTC. Protein: CASSYTPSGGNEQFF.

This clone was seen a few times. For the CDR3, the DNA is TGTGCCAGCACCGAGGGGGCAGGGCGAAATAATTCACCCCTCCACTTT. As protein: CASTEGAGRNNSPLHF. The J gene is TRBJ1-6, the V gene TRBV7-2; 7 bases are a match to TRBD1. Germline trimming cut 7 bases from V and 5 bases from J; bases unmatched to any gene: 11. Germline loops: CDR1 SGHTA, CDR2 FQGNSA. The CDR3 runs 16 residues.

The chain joins TRBV6-5 to TRBJ1-3; D perhaps matches TRBD1 (5 bases). Per germline, CDR1 MNHEY and CDR2 SVGAGI. V was pared by 2 bases and J by 4 bases, with 15 bases between. This CDR3 has 16 amino acids. The CDR3 DNA sequence: TGTGCCAGCAGTTACACCTACAGGCAGTCCGGAAACACCATATATTTT. It yields the protein CASSYTYRQSGNTIYF.

The V and J genes are TRBV28 and TRBJ1-4, with 9 bases identical to TRBD1. The CDR3 is 16 amino acids. The ends lost 5 bases at V and 3 bases at J; junction bases unmatched: 7. Germline V gene data show CDR1 as MDHEN and CDR2 as SYDVKM. DNA for the CDR3: TGTGCCAGCAGTGAAACCGGGACAGGGCCTAATGAAAAACTGTTTTTT. It codes for CASSETGTGPNEKLFF.

This chain uses TRBV6-4 with TRBJ1-2, with 10 positions matching TRBD1. V shed 3 bases, J shed 9 bases, and the junction held 7 bases outside the gene matches. Germline-derived CDR1 and CDR2 are MRHNA and SNTAGT. The CDR3 is made up of 14 amino acids. The CDR3 DNA sequence: TGTGCCAGCAGTGAAAGACAGGGGGCAGGTCGCTACACCTTC. Its translation: CASSERQGAGRYTF.

The V gene is TRBV28, the J gene TRBJ2-3; D possibly corresponds to TRBD2 (6 bases). V lost 5 bases and J lost 3, with 18 bases in between. The length of the CDR3 is 16 residues. The germline CDR1 and CDR2 sequences are MDHEN and SYDVKM. CDR3 protein: CASSEPGLLRTDTQYF. Written as DNA, the CDR3 is TGTGCCAGCAGTGAACCGGGACTCCTAAGAACAGATACGCAGTATTTT.

The V gene is TRBV6-6, the J gene TRBJ2-3, with TRBD1 matching over 8 bases. The V segment lost 5 bases and the J segment 2 bases; nucleotides outside the gene matches: 6. This CDR3 has 15 amino acids. CDR1 and CDR2 (germline): MNHNY, SVGAGI (reference sequence). The CDR3 is CASSPGGGLTDTQYF. In DNA form, the CDR3 reads TGTGCCAGCAGTCCAGGGGGCGGCCTCACAGATACGCAGTATTTT.

J is TRBJ1-1 and V is TRBV5-6; 9 bases line up with TRBD1. V was pared by 1 base and J by 1 base, with 2 bases of the junction left unmatched. This CDR3 contains 15 residues. Germline CDR1 reads SGHDT; CDR2 reads YYEEEE. The CDR3 here is CASSLWTGANTEAFF. DNA of the CDR3: TGTGCCAGCAGCTTGTGGACAGGGGCGAACACTGAAGCTTTCTTT.